This entry describes one T cell receptor (beta chain). Its specificity is not known. The data derive from a study of blood T cells in healthy people across ages. Study-level points and caveats: Investigators viewed diversity estimates from one million T cells as underestimates, the study reported.

Drawn from each donor were approximately 9.5 milliliters of peripheral blood. The CDR3 is made up of 13 amino acids. Trimming removed 1 base at V and 7 bases at J, with 10 bases between. Germline CDR1 LGHDT, CDR2 YNNKEL (reference sequence). It was with a sample-barcoded 5' primer and a J-beta primer mix that a second PCR of roughly 7 to 12 cycles was run. Paired-end reads containing CDR3 totaled no fewer than 3 million for each sample. TCRdb called the 5' RACE reads again in MiXCR, with one record for every CDR3 protein. This table has approximately 800,000 distinct CDR3 sequences, 36% appearing once.

V is TRBV3-1 and J is TRBJ1-1; D not resolved. This sequence originates from a man in his late teens or twenties in good health. The specimen was blood. The CDR3 spells CASSQVRSNEAFF. In nucleotides, the CDR3 is TGTGCCAGCAGCCAAGTAAGGAGTAATGAAGCTTTCTTT.